This TCR beta chain was sequenced during a study of human T cells and chemical hapten exposure. The study's findings and limits: Each of the donors had alopecia, so their immune responses may not resemble those of healthy people. While controls formed fewer of them, expanded TCRs formed significantly more large CDR3 similarity clusters.

The CDR3 sequence is 14 residues long. CDR1 is MNHEY and CDR2 is SVGAGI in the germline V gene. Unmatched junction bases numbered 6, after V lost 7 bases and J lost 6 bases. This clonotype came up a few times. Antigen specificity is unknown. The library tagged individual cDNA molecules with unique molecular identifiers. TCRdb reanalysed the RACE reads using MiXCR and keeps one entry per CDR3 protein. The repertoire holds 56,000 or so distinct CDR3 sequences, with 9.5% to 10% as singletons. Time point: pre-sensitization, week 0. The treatment was: therapeutic diphenylcyclopropenone sensitization with weekly scalp DPC. Unfractionated whole blood was the source of the extracted total RNA. Blood draws came first, before each patch test.

V gene TRBV6-5 combines with J gene TRBJ1-6; 7 nucleotides line up with TRBD1. This material consisted of whole blood, taken in connection with sensitization to the hapten diphenylcyclopropenone (DPC). The receptor's source is a woman aged 25-40 years with alopecia areata. Some clones in this sample may be carry-over from other donors' samples. CDR3 residues: CASMEGGFNSPLHF. CDR3 nucleotide sequence: TGTGCCAGCATGGAAGGGGGCTTTAATTCACCCCTCCACTTT.